The next 28 T cell receptor beta chains were all read from a single sample in a study of T cell responses to AZD1222 COVID-19 vaccine. This table comes from immunoSEQ multiplex PCR, and its TCRdb copy is limited to in-frame clones, with some not included. The sample has 95,000 to 150,000 clones; 85% to 90% are singletons. The starting material was peripheral blood, obtained on day 0 of AZD1222 vaccination. These receptors originate from an adult in good health.

This CDR3 is CASSREGGLRTDTQYF. In DNA form, the CDR3 reads TGTGCCAGCAGCCGAGAGGGGGGTTTACGGACAGATACGCAGTATTTT. The rearrangement uses TRBV11-3 and TRBJ2-3; possibly TRBD1 or TRBD2 for D (6 bases each). The CDR3 contains 16 residues. Germline CDR1 is SGHNT and CDR2 is YENEEA. V shed 5 bases and J shed 3 bases, with 18 bases lying between them.

The chain has TRBV6-2 or TRBV6-3 and TRBJ1-2; the D gene is possibly TRBD1 (6 bases). CDR1 is MNHEY and CDR2 is SVGEGT in the germline V gene. The V end was cut by 0 bases, the J end by 4 bases, with 12 bases between. This CDR3 region has 15 residues. CDR3 coding DNA: TGTGCCAGCAGTTACTCCCCGCAGGACAGCTATGGCTACACCTTC. Protein: CASSYSPQDSYGYTF.

The chain carries TRBV11-2 and TRBJ1-6; TRBD1 aligns across 8 bases. Trimming at V came to 6 bases and at J to 6 bases, leaving 7 bases not matched to a gene. The CDR3 is 15 residues long. Per germline, CDR1 SGHAT and CDR2 FQNNGV. The CDR3 DNA reads as TGTGCCAGCAGGGACCACAGGGGGGCTAATTCACCCCTCCACTTT. Its translation is CASRDHRGANSPLHF.

The chain links TRBV18 to TRBJ2-5, with 7 bases lining up with TRBD1. Trimming at V came to 2 bases and at J to 1 base, leaving 4 bases not matched to a gene. The CDR3 sequence is 15 residues long. Germline V gene data show CDR1 as KGHSH and CDR2 as LQKENI. CDR3 amino acids: CASSPRTGAQETQYF. The CDR3 region has the DNA TGTGCCAGCTCACCAAGAACAGGGGCCCAAGAGACCCAGTACTTC.

The rearrangement uses TRBV5-4 and TRBJ2-5; D call uncertain. Germline values: CDR1 SGHNT, CDR2 YYREEE (reference sequence). The CDR3 has 14 residues. The V gene lost 0 bases and the J gene lost 2 bases, with 8 bases spanning the gap. The CDR3 sequence: CASSLVGHQETQYF. CDR3 nucleotides: TGTGCCAGCAGCTTGGTAGGGCATCAAGAGACCCAGTACTTC.

The chain couples TRBV7-3 to TRBJ1-1; D gene uncertain. The length of the CDR3 is 13 residues. Trimming stripped 5 bases from V and 11 bases from J, with 18 bases between. Germline CDR1 is SGHTA and CDR2 is FQGTGA. This CDR3 reads CASSERPGSLAFF. The CDR3 bases are TGTGCCAGCAGCGAAAGACCTGGGTCCCTGGCTTTCTTT.

This chain uses TRBV28 with TRBJ1-6; D not certain. Trimming took off 5 bases at V and 10 bases at J, with 18 bases between the two ends. Germline CDR1 reads MDHEN; CDR2 reads SYDVKM. This CDR3 is built from 15 residues. CDR3 region: CASSPPEGVESPLHF. The CDR3 DNA reads as TGTGCCAGCAGTCCCCCGGAGGGCGTGGAGTCACCCCTCCACTTT.

The J gene is TRBJ1-6, the V gene TRBV28; possibly TRBD1 for D (5 bases). The V gene lost 5 bases and the J gene lost 4 bases, with 12 bases spanning the gap. Germline V gives CDR1 MDHEN, CDR2 SYDVKM. CDR3 length equals 15 residues. CDR3 in amino acids: CASSTRQSYNSPLHF. DNA of the CDR3: TGTGCCAGCAGTACACGACAGAGTTATAATTCACCCCTCCACTTT.

The chain recombines TRBV18 with TRBJ2-5, with 7 bases fitting TRBD2. CDR3 length: 14 residues. Germline V gene sequence: CDR1 KGHSH, CDR2 LQKENI. J lost 5 bases, V lost 3 bases, and 6 bases had no gene match. CDR3 DNA sequence: TGTGCCAGCTCACCTCAGGCCGGGGGGGAGACCCAGTACTTC. It yields the protein CASSPQAGGETQYF.

This chain joins TRBV30 and TRBJ2-2; either TRBD1 or TRBD2 may supply D (5 bases each). Germline-derived CDR1 and CDR2 are GTSNPN and SVGIG (reference sequence). The CDR3 is made up of 12 amino acids. The germline V and J ends were trimmed by 0 bases and 6 bases, with 5 bases remaining between them. The DNA for the CDR3 is TGTGCCTGGAGTGTGGGGGCCGGGGAGCTGTTTTTT. Its translation is CAWSVGAGELFF.

This chain connects TRBV7-8 to TRBJ2-2; a weak D match, TRBD2 (6 bases). V dropped 3 bases and J dropped 3 bases, with 14 bases sitting between them. The CDR3 covers 16 residues. The germline V gene encodes CDR1 SGHVS and CDR2 FQNEAQ. The CDR3 protein is CASSFRRGSYTGELFF. CDR3 DNA: TGTGCCAGCAGCTTTCGACGGGGGTCATACACCGGGGAGCTGTTTTTT.

The chain couples TRBV9 to TRBJ2-3; 8 nucleotides line up with TRBD2. CDR1 SGDLS and CDR2 YYNGEE come from the germline V gene. V trimming: 0 bases; J trimming: 5 bases; junction bases outside the gene matches: 5. The CDR3 totals 15 residues. The CDR3 region is CASSVAAGDVDTQYF. Here the CDR3 DNA reads TGTGCCAGCAGCGTAGCAGCGGGAGATGTAGATACGCAGTATTTT.

The chain couples TRBV11-2 to TRBJ2-2, with D hard to call. Trimming removed 5 bases at V and 6 bases at J, with 16 bases between. Germline CDR1 and CDR2: SGHAT and FQNNGV. This CDR3 contains 15 residues. Here the CDR3 reads CASSPNNGPSGELFF. The CDR3 coding sequence is TGTGCCAGCAGCCCAAACAATGGCCCCTCCGGGGAGCTGTTTTTT.

The chain employs TRBV7-2 and TRBJ2-7, with 10 bases aligning to TRBD1. The CDR3 loop spans 14 amino acids. Germline loops: CDR1 SGHTA, CDR2 FQGNSA. With V trimmed by 3 bases and J by 4 bases, 3 bases remained unmatched. CDR3 bases: TGTGCCAGCAGCTTTGGACAGGGGGGTTACGAGCAGTACTTC. As protein: CASSFGQGGYEQYF.

This chain connects TRBV2 to TRBJ1-1, with TRBD1 matching 7 bases. The CDR3 consists of 15 residues. In germline, CDR1 is SNHLY, CDR2 FYNNEI. J gave up 8 bases and V 5 bases, and 14 bases lay outside the gene matches. CDR3 nucleotides: TGTGCCAGCAGTAACCGTCAGGGGACAGCCTTCGAAGCTTTCTTT. Its translation is CASSNRQGTAFEAFF.

The gene calls are TRBV19 and TRBJ1-5, with D perhaps TRBD1 (6 bases). With 5 bases removed from V and 3 bases from J, the gap between germline ends came to 14 bases. CDR1 and CDR2 from the germline V gene are LNHDA and SQIVND (reference sequence). This CDR3 has 15 amino acids. The DNA for the CDR3 is TGTGCCAGTAGTCTGCCCGGGACATTCAATCAGCCCCAGCATTTT. As protein: CASSLPGTFNQPQHF. Based on the CDR3 plus reference TRBV19 and TRBJ1-5, the full variable domain is DGGITQSPKYLFRKEGQNVTLSCEQNLNHDAMYWYRQDPGQGLRLIYYSQIVNDFQKGDIAEGYSVSREKKESFPLTVTSAQKNPTAFYLCASSLPGTFNQPQHFGDGTRLSIL.

This clone was observed a few times. The chain couples TRBV27 to TRBJ2-2; D may be TRBD1 or TRBD2 (5 bases each). The V end lost 5 bases, the J end lost 8 bases, and 12 bases lay between the germline ends. Germline lookup yields CDR1 MNHEY and CDR2 SMNVEV (reference sequence). CDR3 length: 13 amino acids. The CDR3 sequence: CASSPVGVGELFF. In nucleotides, the CDR3 is TGTGCCAGCAGTCCCGTGGGGGTGGGGGAGCTGTTTTTT.

This chain links TRBV2 with TRBJ2-7; D is perhaps TRBD2 (6 bases). Trimming pared 0 bases from V and 9 bases from J, leaving 12 bases between. The CDR3 totals 13 residues. The germline CDR1 and CDR2 sequences are SNHLY and FYNNEI. The CDR3 sequence: CASSEAMGGWQYF. CDR3 coding DNA: TGTGCCAGCAGTGAAGCGATGGGGGGTTGGCAGTACTTC.

This clone has just one count. No conserved phenylalanine or tryptophan is present at the end of the CDR3, so a read error is the likely explanation. No DNA is shown, since the ends of the CDR3 on it are uncertain; the CDR3 is the one TCRdb lists. CDR3 protein: CASSQDSPLLDGYIIRWGCAV. The chain joins TRBV3-1 (or the pseudogene TRBV3-2) to TRBJ1-6. In germline, CDR1 is LGHDT, CDR2 YNNKEL (reference sequence). Ends included, the CDR3 has 21 residues.

Note on this clone: Different DNA sequences within this sample yield the same CDR3. The genes are TRBV19 and TRBJ1-5; D not certain. The CDR3 spans 14 residues. Trimming left V 3 bases short and J 4 bases short, with 10 bases between. The V gene's germline CDR1 is LNHDA and CDR2 SQIVND (reference sequence). The CDR3 sequence: CASSIPGLNQPQHF. The DNA of the CDR3 is TGTGCCAGTAGTATTCCCGGGTTGAATCAGCCCCAGCATTTT.

The chain recombines TRBV19 with TRBJ1-3; 7 bases agree with TRBD1. Germline assignment: CDR1 LNHDA and CDR2 SQIVND (reference sequence). Trimming at V came to 7 bases and at J to 2 bases, leaving 8 bases not matched to a gene. There are 15 residues in the CDR3. The CDR3 loop reads CASTPRGQAGNTIYF. The CDR3 DNA follows: TGTGCCAGTACCCCAAGGGGGCAGGCTGGAAACACCATATATTTT.

The chain combines TRBV7-6 with TRBJ1-6; no firm D call. Trimming took off 1 base at V and 3 bases at J, with 7 bases between the two ends. This CDR3 is 15 amino acids long. From germline, CDR1 is SGHVS and CDR2 FNYEAQ. CDR3 coding DNA: TGTGCCAGCAGCTTAGTGACGAACTATAATTCACCCCTCCACTTT. This gives the protein CASSLVTNYNSPLHF.

V usage is TRBV7-3 and J usage is TRBJ2-7, with unresolved D. CDR1 is SGHTA and CDR2 is FQGTGA in the germline V gene. This CDR3 is 15 amino acids long. The V end lost 0 bases, the J end lost 2 bases, and 11 bases lay between the germline ends. The CDR3 nucleotides are TGTGCCAGCAGCTTAACCCCCGGTCCAACCTACGAGCAGTACTTC. It yields the protein CASSLTPGPTYEQYF.

The rearrangement links TRBV7-2 to TRBJ2-1; D is uncertain. Trimming pared 6 bases from V and 5 bases from J, leaving 14 bases between. Germline-derived CDR1 and CDR2 are SGHTA and FQGNSA. The CDR3 consists of 14 residues. The CDR3 spells CASRPLTANNEQFF. The DNA of the CDR3 is TGTGCCAGCAGACCTCTCACTGCCAACAATGAGCAGTTCTTC.

The gene calls are TRBV6-5 and TRBJ2-7; 8 bases are shared with TRBD2. This CDR3 contains 15 residues. V gave up 2 bases and J gave up 3 bases; unmatched junction bases: 6. Per germline, CDR1 MNHEY and CDR2 SVGAGI. CDR3 sequence reads: CASSYASGPNYEQYF. The CDR3 bases are TGTGCCAGCAGTTACGCTAGCGGGCCCAACTACGAGCAGTACTTC.

The sample holds one count of this clone. The genes are TRBV24-1 and TRBJ2-5; 10 positions agree with TRBD2. The trim removed 5 bases at V and 2 bases at J, leaving 1 base unmatched. Looked up from germline, CDR1 is KGHDR and CDR2 is SFDVKD. The CDR3 totals 14 residues. The CDR3 loop reads CATSVAGGQETQYF. The DNA of the CDR3 is TGTGCCACCAGTGTAGCGGGGGGACAAGAGACCCAGTACTTC.

The chain couples TRBV28 to TRBJ1-2, with 12 nucleotides matching TRBD1. The length of the CDR3 is 17 residues. From germline, CDR1 is MDHEN and CDR2 SYDVKM. V lost 6 bases, J lost 1 base, and 9 bases stayed unmatched. CDR3 sequence reads: CASRGGQGAPFNYGYTF. The CDR3 DNA is TGTGCCAGCAGGGGGGGACAGGGGGCGCCTTTTAACTATGGCTACACCTTC.

The chain employs TRBV7-9 and TRBJ2-7; 8 nucleotides agree with TRBD2. Trimming removed 3 bases from V and 6 bases from J; junction bases left unmatched: 7. Germline V gene data show CDR1 as SEHNR and CDR2 as FQNEAQ (reference sequence). The CDR3 consists of 14 residues. CDR3 amino acids: CASSLAGGILEQYF. In DNA form, the CDR3 reads TGTGCCAGCAGCTTGGCGGGAGGAATTCTCGAGCAGTACTTC.